Presented here are 20 T cell receptor beta chains from one specimen sequenced in a study of shared clonotypes between healthy human individuals. Here immunoSEQ multiplex PCR was the method, and the copy in TCRdb shows in-frame clones only, minus some. Of around 2,000,000 clones detected, roughly 96% appear once; the ten largest clones hold about 0.13%. Material for sequencing was naive CD4+ T cells sorted from blood. Subset defined: CD45RA+ positively selected. All receptors come from a man aged 18 to 29 in good health.

The chain employs TRBV10-3 and TRBJ2-3; 7 positions match TRBD1. CDR3 length: 15 residues. The ends lost 5 bases at V and 6 bases at J; junction bases unmatched: 11. The V gene's germline CDR1 is ENHRY and CDR2 SYGVKD. The CDR3 is CAISNQGGRGDTQYF. The CDR3 nucleotides are TGTGCCATCAGTAACCAAGGGGGCCGCGGCGATACGCAGTATTTT.

The chain is built from TRBV4-1 and TRBJ1-3; D not resolved. The CDR3 loop spans 15 amino acids. Germline lookup yields CDR1 MGHRA and CDR2 YSYEKL. The ends were cut back, 0 bases at V and 1 base at J, with 7 bases in the middle. CDR3 in amino acids: CASSQETVSGNTIYF. As DNA, the CDR3 is TGCGCCAGCAGCCAAGAAACCGTGTCTGGAAACACCATATATTTT.

V usage is TRBV7-9 and J usage is TRBJ2-7, with 7 bases identical to TRBD2. The CDR3 consists of 15 residues. Trimming at V came to 5 bases and at J to 0 bases, leaving 7 bases not matched to a gene. Germline-derived CDR1 and CDR2 are SEHNR and FQNEAQ (reference sequence). The CDR3 DNA sequence: TGTGCCAGCAGCCCCGGGGGAGGGGACTCCTACGAGCAGTACTTC. This encodes CASSPGGGDSYEQYF. The entire variable domain, with the rest obtained from reference TRBV7-9 and TRBJ2-7, is as follows: DTGVSQNPRHKITKRGQNVTFRCDPISEHNRLYWYRQTLGQGPEFLTYFQNEAQLEKSRLLSDRFSAERPKGSFSTLEIQRTEQGDSAMYLCASSPGGGDSYEQYFGPGTRLTVT.

The J gene is TRBJ2-1, the V gene TRBV5-1, with D unresolved. Per the germline V gene, CDR1 is SGHRS and CDR2 is YFSETQ. V lost 0 bases and J 2 bases, leaving 12 bases between the germline ends. The CDR3 has 16 amino acids. The CDR3 loop reads CASSLAGQLTYNEQFF. The CDR3 coding sequence is TGCGCCAGCAGCTTGGCCGGGCAGCTAACCTACAATGAGCAGTTCTTC.

A note on this clone: A read error may be the cause here, since a much bigger clone is one base away. This sample also contains other DNA sequences that code for the same CDR3. The chain combines TRBV5-8 with TRBJ1-5; D unclear. The CDR3 consists of 13 residues. The germline gives CDR1 SGHTS, CDR2 YDEGEE. The germline V and J ends were trimmed by 2 bases and 0 bases, with 3 bases remaining between them. This CDR3 is CASSFDSNQPQHF. The CDR3 coding sequence is TGTGCCAGCAGCTTTGATAGCAATCAGCCCCAGCATTTT.

The chain employs TRBV7-2 and TRBJ1-4, with a tentative D call TRBD1 (5 bases). Germline CDR1 SGHTA, CDR2 FQGNSA. With 6 bases removed from V and 4 bases from J, the gap between germline ends came to 9 bases. The CDR3 extends over 13 amino acids. In nucleotides, the CDR3 is TGTGCCAGCAGAGACAGCTATAATGAAAAACTGTTTTTT. This translates into CASRDSYNEKLFF.

The chain combines TRBV10-3 with TRBJ1-4; D is unresolved. The CDR3 loop spans 16 amino acids. Germline loops: CDR1 ENHRY, CDR2 SYGVKD. Trimming took 0 bases from V and 7 from J, leaving 15 bases between them. Written as DNA, the CDR3 is TGTGCCATCAGTGAGTCGAGTCCGCAACGTGGTGAAAAACTGTTTTTT. Translation gives CAISESSPQRGEKLFF.

The CDR3 reads CASSQDPLGAYGYTF. In DNA, the CDR3 is TGCGCCAGCAGCCAAGATCCACTCGGGGCCTATGGCTACACCTTC. The chain joins TRBV4-3 to TRBJ1-2; maybe TRBD1 (5 bases). Per the germline V gene, CDR1 is LGHNA and CDR2 is YSLEER. There are 15 residues in the CDR3. V lost 0 bases and J lost 4, with 12 bases in between.

A word on this clone: Other nucleotide sequences from this sample produce the same CDR3. The J gene is TRBJ2-7, the V gene TRBV6-6; D might be TRBD1 (6 bases). V lost 0 bases to trimming and J lost 2 bases, with 11 bases between them. This CDR3 has 15 amino acids. In germline, CDR1 is MNHNY, CDR2 SVGAGI (reference sequence). The CDR3 DNA reads TGTGCCAGCAGTTACTCTAAACAGGGAACCTACGAGCAGTACTTC. This encodes CASSYSKQGTYEQYF.

Remarks on this clone: One end of the junction does not line up with germline, which may come from a read error. V is TRBV10-3 and J is TRBJ1-2, with 9 nucleotides matching TRBD1. CDR3 length equals 17 residues. Germline V CDR1 and CDR2: ENHRY, SYGVKD. CDR3 in DNA: TGTGCCAGCAGTTACCCCGCACCGGGACAGGGAGCCCATGGCTACACCTTC. This gives the protein CASSYPAPGQGAHGYTF.

On this clone itself: At the DNA level, this CDR3 is encoded by other sequences in the same sample as well. This chain uses TRBV7-2 with TRBJ2-7; D is possibly TRBD2 (5 bases). The germline V and J ends were trimmed by 4 bases and 1 base, with 8 bases remaining between them. The CDR3 sequence is 13 residues long. Germline V gene sequence: CDR1 SGHTA, CDR2 FQGNSA. CDR3 bases: TGTGCCAGCAGCTCGGGGAGTTCCTACGAGCAGTACTTC. Translating it yields CASSSGSSYEQYF.

Only one count was recorded for this clone. J is TRBJ2-2 and V is TRBV19, with D possibly TRBD1 on 5 matching bases. V was clipped by 4 bases and J by 7 bases, with 10 bases between them. This CDR3 has 13 residues. Germline CDR1 LNHDA, CDR2 SQIVND (reference sequence). CDR3 amino acids: CASSNQGGGELFF. The DNA of the CDR3 is TGTGCCAGTAGTAATCAGGGCGGCGGGGAGCTGTTTTTT.

The V call is TRBV5-3, the J call TRBJ2-7; the D is unclear. TRBV5-3 is an open reading frame whose function is uncertain. The CDR3 sequence is 14 residues long. V lost 0 bases to trimming and J lost 2 bases, with 9 bases between them. The chain's CDR3 is CARSLEPRTYEQYF. CDR3 bases: TGTGCCAGAAGCTTGGAACCGCGGACCTACGAGCAGTACTTC.

V and J are TRBV4-1 and TRBJ2-5, with 9 bases fitting TRBD2. The end of the DNA is better explained by TRBJ2-7, so the J call may be wrong. Per germline, CDR1 MGHRA and CDR2 YSYEKL. The CDR3 covers 15 residues. CDR3 protein: CASSQDLAGSGEQYF. The CDR3 coding sequence is TGCGCCAGCAGCCAAGATCTAGCGGGATCGGGCGAGCAGTACTTC.

Concerning this clone: Because the CDR3 is missing its conserved closing phenylalanine or tryptophan, this is likely a read error. The limits of the CDR3 on the DNA are not certain, so only TCRdb's listed CDR3 is given. The chain combines TRBV6-5 with TRBJ2-6; TRBD2 is taken as the D call from the table, unchecked against the DNA. In germline, CDR1 is MNHEY, CDR2 SVGAGI. The CDR3 numbers 12 amino acids, ends counted. CDR3: CASSYCGTILLA.

A note on this clone: Other DNA sequences of this sample code for an identical CDR3. This sequence joins TRBV19 and TRBJ1-5; maybe TRBD1 (6 bases). The CDR3 has 15 amino acids. Between the trimmed V and J ends, which lost 6 bases and 0 bases, there was a span of 12 bases. Germline CDR1 is LNHDA and CDR2 is SQIVND (reference sequence). Written as DNA, the CDR3 is TGTGCCAGTAGAGCCGGGGGCTATAGCAATCAGCCCCAGCATTTT. Amino acid sequence: CASRAGGYSNQPQHF.

In the case of this clone: The sample holds other DNA sequences that translate to the same CDR3. The chain couples TRBV27 to TRBJ2-7; TRBD1 agrees at 9 bases. Germline lookup yields CDR1 MNHEY and CDR2 SMNVEV (reference sequence). CDR3 size: 15 residues. J was trimmed by 2 bases and V by 2 bases; bases with no gene match: 4. CDR3 sequence reads: CASSLAGTGPYEQYF. The CDR3 DNA sequence: TGTGCCAGCAGTTTAGCTGGGACAGGGCCCTACGAGCAGTACTTC.

The chain joins TRBV7-9 to TRBJ2-7; D unresolved. CDR3 length: 15 residues. Trimming removed 1 base at V and 1 base at J, with 11 bases between. Germline loops: CDR1 SEHNR, CDR2 FQNEAQ (reference sequence). CDR3 bases: TGTGCCAGCAGCTTAGTACCTCAGTCATCCTACGAGCAGTACTTC. Its translation is CASSLVPQSSYEQYF.

Notes on this clone: The sample has other DNA sequences that encode this CDR3 too. V is TRBV7-2 and J is TRBJ2-1, with TRBD2 identical over 10 bases. Germline CDR1 and CDR2: SGHTA and FQGNSA. The junction had 4 bases not matched to a gene; V was cut back by 5 bases and J by 0 bases. The CDR3 is 16 residues long. CDR3 in amino acids: CASSPRLAGSYNEQFF. The CDR3 DNA reads TGTGCCAGCAGCCCCCGACTAGCGGGCTCCTACAATGAGCAGTTCTTC.

The chain recombines TRBV4-1 with TRBJ1-2; tentative D call: TRBD1 (6 bases). The germline V gene encodes CDR1 MGHRA and CDR2 YSYEKL. The CDR3 contains 14 residues. V lost 6 bases to trimming and J lost 6 bases, with 17 bases between them. The chain's CDR3 is CASRPTGRRDGYTF. For the CDR3, the DNA is TGCGCCAGCAGGCCTACAGGGAGACGGGATGGCTACACCTTC.